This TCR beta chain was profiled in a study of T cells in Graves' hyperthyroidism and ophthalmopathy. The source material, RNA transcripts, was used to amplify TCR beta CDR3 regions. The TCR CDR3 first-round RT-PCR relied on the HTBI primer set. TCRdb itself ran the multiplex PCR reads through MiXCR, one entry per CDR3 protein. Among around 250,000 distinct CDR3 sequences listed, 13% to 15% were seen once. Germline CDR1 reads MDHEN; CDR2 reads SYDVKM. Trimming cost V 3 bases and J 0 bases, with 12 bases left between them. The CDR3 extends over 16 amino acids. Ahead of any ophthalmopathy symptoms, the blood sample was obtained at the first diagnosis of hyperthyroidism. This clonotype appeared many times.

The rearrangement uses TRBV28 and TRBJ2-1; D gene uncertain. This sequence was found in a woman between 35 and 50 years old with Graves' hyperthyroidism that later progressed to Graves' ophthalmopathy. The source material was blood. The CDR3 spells CASSLPDFSSYNEQFF. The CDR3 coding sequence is TGTGCCAGCAGTTTGCCAGACTTTAGCTCCTACAATGAGCAGTTCTTC.